This T cell receptor (beta chain) was obtained from a study of blood T cells in healthy people across ages. General observations from the study: Older age coincided with a roughly linear decline in TCR beta diversity per million T cells. Using unsorted PBMCs precluded a conclusive naive versus antigen-experienced comparison.

With regard to this clonotype: No antigen is known for it.

The germline gives CDR1 SGHDT, CDR2 YYEEEE. The length of the CDR3 is 13 residues. The V gene lost 0 bases and the J gene lost 10 bases, with 13 bases spanning the gap. A J-beta primer mix and a sample-barcoded 5' primer were used in a second PCR of roughly 6 to 11 cycles. TCRdb used MiXCR to reprocess the 5' RACE reads, holding one entry per CDR3 protein. Among about 930,000 distinct CDR3 sequences, 25% to 35% were seen once, and the ten largest hold about a tenth. The sample was also linked to a second study, of T cells of mothers and their children. That source notes: Overlap ran slightly, non-significantly higher for related than unrelated mother-child pairs.

This chain joins TRBV5-6 and TRBJ1-1, with D hard to call. Specimen: blood. The sequence was collected from a woman between 40 and 50 years old in good health. In DNA form, the CDR3 reads TGTGCCAGCAGCTTGGCGGTGACCGGTGGAGCTTTCTTT. Protein: CASSLAVTGGAFF.